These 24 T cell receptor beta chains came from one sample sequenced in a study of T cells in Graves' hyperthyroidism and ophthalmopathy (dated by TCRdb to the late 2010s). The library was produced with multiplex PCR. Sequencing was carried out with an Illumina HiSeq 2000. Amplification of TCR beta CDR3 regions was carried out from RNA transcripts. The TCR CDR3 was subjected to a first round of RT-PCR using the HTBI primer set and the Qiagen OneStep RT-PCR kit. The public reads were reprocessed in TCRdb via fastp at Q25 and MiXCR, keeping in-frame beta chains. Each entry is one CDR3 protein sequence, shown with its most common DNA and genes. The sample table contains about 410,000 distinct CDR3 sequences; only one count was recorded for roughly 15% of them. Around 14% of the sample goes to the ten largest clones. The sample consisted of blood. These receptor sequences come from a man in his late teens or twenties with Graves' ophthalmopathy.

The CDR3 loop reads CASIGHRTEAFF. Here the CDR3 DNA reads TGTGCCAGTATAGGGCATCGCACTGAAGCTTTCTTT. The rearrangement links TRBV19 to TRBJ1-1; D call uncertain. In germline, CDR1 is LNHDA, CDR2 SQIVND (reference sequence). The CDR3 is 12 amino acids. V shed 7 bases and J shed 4 bases, with 10 bases lying between them.

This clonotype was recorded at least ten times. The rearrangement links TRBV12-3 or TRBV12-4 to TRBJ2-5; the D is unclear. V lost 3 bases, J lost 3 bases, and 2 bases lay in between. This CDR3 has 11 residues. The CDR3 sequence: CASSFEETQYF. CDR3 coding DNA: TGTGCCAGCAGTTTTGAAGAGACCCAGTACTTC.

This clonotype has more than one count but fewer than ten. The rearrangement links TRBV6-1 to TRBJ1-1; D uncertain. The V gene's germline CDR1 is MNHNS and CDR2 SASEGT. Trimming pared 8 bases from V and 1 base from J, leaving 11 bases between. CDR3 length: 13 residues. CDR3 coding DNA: TGTGCCAGCGTAGAGTCGAGGAACACTGAAGCTTTCTTT. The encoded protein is CASVESRNTEAFF.

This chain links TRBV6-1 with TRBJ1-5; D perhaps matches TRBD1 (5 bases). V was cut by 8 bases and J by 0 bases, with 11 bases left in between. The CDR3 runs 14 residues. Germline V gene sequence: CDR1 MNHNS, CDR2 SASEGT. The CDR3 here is CASGADYSNQPQHF. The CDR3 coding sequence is TGTGCCAGCGGGGCAGATTATAGCAATCAGCCCCAGCATTTT.

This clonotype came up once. CDR3 sequence: CASSLGGQGGGTGAFF. The CDR3 DNA reads as TGTGCCAGCAGCTTAGGGGGACAGGGGGGAGGGACTGGAGCCTTCTTT. The chain recombines TRBV11-2 with TRBJ1-1; 11 bases agree with TRBD1. V lost 1 base to trimming and J lost 14 bases; unmatched junction nucleotides: 15. From germline, CDR1 is SGHAT and CDR2 FQNNGV. CDR3 length equals 16 residues.

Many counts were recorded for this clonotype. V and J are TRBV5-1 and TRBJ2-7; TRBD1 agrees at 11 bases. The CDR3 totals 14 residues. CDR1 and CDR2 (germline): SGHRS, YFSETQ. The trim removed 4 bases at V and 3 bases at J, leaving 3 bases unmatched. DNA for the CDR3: TGCGCCAGCAGCGGCGGGACAGGGGGCTACGAGCAGTACTTC. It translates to CASSGGTGGYEQYF.

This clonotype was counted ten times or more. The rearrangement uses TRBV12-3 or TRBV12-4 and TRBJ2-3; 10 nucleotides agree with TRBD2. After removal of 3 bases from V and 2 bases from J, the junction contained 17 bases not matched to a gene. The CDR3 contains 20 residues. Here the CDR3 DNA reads TGTGCCAGCAGTTTCCGTCTAGCGGGGGTCCCTTCGCGGAACACAGATACGCAGTATTTT. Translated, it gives CASSFRLAGVPSRNTDTQYF.

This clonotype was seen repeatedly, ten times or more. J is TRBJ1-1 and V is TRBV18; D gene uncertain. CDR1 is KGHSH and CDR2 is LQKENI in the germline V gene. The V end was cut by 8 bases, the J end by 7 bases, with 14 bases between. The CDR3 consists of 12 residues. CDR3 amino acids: CASTPGGVEAFF. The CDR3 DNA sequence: TGTGCCAGCACTCCGGGCGGCGTTGAAGCTTTCTTT.

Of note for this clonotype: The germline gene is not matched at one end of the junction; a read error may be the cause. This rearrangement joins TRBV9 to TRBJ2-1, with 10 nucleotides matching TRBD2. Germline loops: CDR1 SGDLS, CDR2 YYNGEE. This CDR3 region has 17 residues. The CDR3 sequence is CASSTRPTSGPSNEQLF. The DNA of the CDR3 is TGTGCCAGCAGCACCCGACCGACTAGCGGGCCTTCCAATGAGCAGCTCTTC.

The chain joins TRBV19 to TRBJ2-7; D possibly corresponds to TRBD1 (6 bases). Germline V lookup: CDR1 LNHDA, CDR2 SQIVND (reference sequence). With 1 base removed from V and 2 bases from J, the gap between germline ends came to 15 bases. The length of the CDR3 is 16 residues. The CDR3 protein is CASSIGADRYTYEQYF. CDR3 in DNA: TGTGCCAGTAGTATAGGGGCGGACAGATACACCTACGAGCAGTACTTC. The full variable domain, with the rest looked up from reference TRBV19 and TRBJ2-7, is DGGITQSPKYLFRKEGQNVTLSCEQNLNHDAMYWYRQDPGQGLRLIYYSQIVNDFQKGDIAEGYSVSREKKESFPLTVTSAQKNPTAFYLCASSIGADRYTYEQYFGPGTRLTVT.

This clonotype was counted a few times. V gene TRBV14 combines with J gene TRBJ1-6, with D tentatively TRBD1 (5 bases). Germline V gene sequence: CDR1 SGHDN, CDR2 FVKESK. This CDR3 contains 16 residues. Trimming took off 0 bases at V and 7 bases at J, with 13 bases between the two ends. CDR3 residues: CASSQDIGAVNSPLHF. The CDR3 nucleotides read TGTGCCAGCAGCCAAGACATCGGGGCAGTGAATTCACCCCTCCACTTT.

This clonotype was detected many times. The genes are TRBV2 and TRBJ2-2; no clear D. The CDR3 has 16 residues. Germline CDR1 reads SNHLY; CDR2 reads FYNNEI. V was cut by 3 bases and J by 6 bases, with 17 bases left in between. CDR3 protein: CASSDSKAMVSGELFF. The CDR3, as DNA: TGTGCCAGCAGTGATAGCAAAGCGATGGTATCCGGGGAGCTGTTTTTT.

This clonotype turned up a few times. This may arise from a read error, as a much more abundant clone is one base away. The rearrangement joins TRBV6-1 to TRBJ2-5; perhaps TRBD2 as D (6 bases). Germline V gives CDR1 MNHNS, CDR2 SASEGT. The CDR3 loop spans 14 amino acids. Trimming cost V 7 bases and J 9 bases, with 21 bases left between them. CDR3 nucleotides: TGTGCCAGCACTCCGGGGGTGTTCGGGGAGGCCCAGTACTTC. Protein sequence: CASTPGVFGEAQYF.

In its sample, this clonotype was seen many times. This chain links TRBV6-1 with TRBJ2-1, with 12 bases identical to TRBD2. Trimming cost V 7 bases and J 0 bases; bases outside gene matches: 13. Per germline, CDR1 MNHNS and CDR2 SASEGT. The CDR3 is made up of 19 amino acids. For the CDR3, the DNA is TGTGCCAGCAACATACTCGGACTAGCGGGGCAGAGCTCCTACAATGAGCAGTTCTTC. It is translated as CASNILGLAGQSSYNEQFF.

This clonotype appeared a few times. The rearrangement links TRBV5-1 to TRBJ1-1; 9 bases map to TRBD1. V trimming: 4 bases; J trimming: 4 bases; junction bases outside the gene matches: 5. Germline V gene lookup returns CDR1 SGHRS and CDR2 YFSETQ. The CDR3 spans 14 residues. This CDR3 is CASSPGTGSTEAFF. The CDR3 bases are TGCGCCAGCAGCCCCGGGACAGGGAGCACTGAAGCTTTCTTT. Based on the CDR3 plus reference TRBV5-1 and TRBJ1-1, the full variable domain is KAGVTQTPRYLIKTRGQQVTLSCSPISGHRSVSWYQQTPGQGLQFLFEYFSETQRNKGNFPGRFSGRQFSNSRSEMNVSTLELGDSALYLCASSPGTGSTEAFFGQGTRLTVV.

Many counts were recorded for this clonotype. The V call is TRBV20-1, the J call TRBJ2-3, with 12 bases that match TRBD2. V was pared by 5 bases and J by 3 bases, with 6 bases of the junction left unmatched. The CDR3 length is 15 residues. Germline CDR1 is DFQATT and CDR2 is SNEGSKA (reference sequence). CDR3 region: CSASPTSGRTDTQYF. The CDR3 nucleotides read TGCAGTGCTTCTCCGACTAGCGGGAGAACAGATACGCAGTATTTT.

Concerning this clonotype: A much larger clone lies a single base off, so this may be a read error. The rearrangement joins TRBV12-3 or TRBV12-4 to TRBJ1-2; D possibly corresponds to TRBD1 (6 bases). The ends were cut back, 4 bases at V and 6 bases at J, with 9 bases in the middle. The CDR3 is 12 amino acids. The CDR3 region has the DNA TGTGCCAGCAGTTGGAGGACAGATGGCTACACCTTC. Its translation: CASSWRTDGYTF.

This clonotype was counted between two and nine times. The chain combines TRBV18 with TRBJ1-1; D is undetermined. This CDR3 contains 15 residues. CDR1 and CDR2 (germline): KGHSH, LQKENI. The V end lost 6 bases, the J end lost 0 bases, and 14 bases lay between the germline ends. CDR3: CASSREETMNTEAFF. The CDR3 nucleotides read TGTGCCAGCTCCCGGGAAGAAACAATGAACACTGAAGCTTTCTTT. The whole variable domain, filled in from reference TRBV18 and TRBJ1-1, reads NAGVMQNPRHLVRRRGQEARLRCSPMKGHSHVYWYRQLPEEGLKFMVYLQKENIIDESGMPKERFSAEFPKEGPSILRIQQVVRGDSAAYFCASSREETMNTEAFFGQGTRLTVV.

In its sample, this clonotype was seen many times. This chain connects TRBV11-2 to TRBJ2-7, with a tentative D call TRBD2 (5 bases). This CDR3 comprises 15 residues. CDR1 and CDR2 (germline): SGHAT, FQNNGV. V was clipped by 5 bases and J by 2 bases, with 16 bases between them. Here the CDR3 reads CASSRDVGAAYEQYF. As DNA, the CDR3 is TGTGCCAGCAGCCGAGATGTGGGAGCGGCCTACGAGCAGTACTTC.

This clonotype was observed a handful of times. The CDR3 DNA reads TGTGCCAGTACTGAGTATATAGGGGGAACTGAAGCTTTCTTT. It translates to CASTEYIGGTEAFF. The chain uses TRBV19 and TRBJ1-1; perhaps TRBD1 as D (6 bases). This CDR3 is built from 14 residues. CDR1 and CDR2 from the germline V gene are LNHDA and SQIVND (reference sequence). With 7 bases removed from V and 5 bases from J, the gap between germline ends came to 17 bases.

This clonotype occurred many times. The CDR3 loop is CSARVEWGNQETQYF. The CDR3 DNA reads TGCAGTGCTAGAGTGGAGTGGGGGAACCAAGAGACCCAGTACTTC. The chain combines TRBV20-1 with TRBJ2-5; either TRBD1 or TRBD2 may fit D (5 bases each). Between the trimmed V and J ends, which lost 1 base and 0 bases, there was a span of 12 bases. This CDR3 region has 15 residues. Germline V lookup: CDR1 DFQATT, CDR2 SNEGSKA (reference sequence).

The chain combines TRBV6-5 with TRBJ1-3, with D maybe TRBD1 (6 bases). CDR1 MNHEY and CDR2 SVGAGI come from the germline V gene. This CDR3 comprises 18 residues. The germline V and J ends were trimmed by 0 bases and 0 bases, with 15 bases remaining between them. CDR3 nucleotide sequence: TGTGCCAGCAGTTACTCTGGAGGACAGCCCATCTCTGGAAACACCATATATTTT. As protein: CASSYSGGQPISGNTIYF.

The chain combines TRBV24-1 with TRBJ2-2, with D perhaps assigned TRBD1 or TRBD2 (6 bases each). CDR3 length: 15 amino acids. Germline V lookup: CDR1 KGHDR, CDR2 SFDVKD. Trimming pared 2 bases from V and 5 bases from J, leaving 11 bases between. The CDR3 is CATSDWGARTGELFF. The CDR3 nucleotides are TGTGCCACCAGTGATTGGGGGGCGCGAACCGGGGAGCTGTTTTTT.

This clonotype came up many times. CDR3 amino acids: CASYQGGNTEAFF. The DNA for the CDR3 is TGTGCCAGTTACCAGGGGGGAAACACTGAAGCTTTCTTT. This sequence joins TRBV12-3 or TRBV12-4 and TRBJ1-1; 7 bases agree with TRBD1. Trimming at V came to 9 bases and at J to 2 bases, leaving 6 bases not matched to a gene. This CDR3 region has 13 residues.